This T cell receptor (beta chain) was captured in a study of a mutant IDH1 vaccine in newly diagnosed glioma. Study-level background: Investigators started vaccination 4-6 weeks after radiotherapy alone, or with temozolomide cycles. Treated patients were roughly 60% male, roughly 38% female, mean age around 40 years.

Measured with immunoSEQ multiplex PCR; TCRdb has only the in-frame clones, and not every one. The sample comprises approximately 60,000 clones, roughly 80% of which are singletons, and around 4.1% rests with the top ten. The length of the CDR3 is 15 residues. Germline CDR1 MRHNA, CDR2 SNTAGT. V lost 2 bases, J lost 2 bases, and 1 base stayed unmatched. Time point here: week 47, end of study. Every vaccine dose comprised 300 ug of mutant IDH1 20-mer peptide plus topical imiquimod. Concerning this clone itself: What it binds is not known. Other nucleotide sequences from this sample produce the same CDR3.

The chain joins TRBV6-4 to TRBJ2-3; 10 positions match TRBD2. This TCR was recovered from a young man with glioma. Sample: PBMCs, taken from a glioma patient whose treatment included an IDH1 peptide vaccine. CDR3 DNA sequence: TGTGCCAGCAGTGACAGCGGGGGGGCCACAGATACGCAGTATTTT. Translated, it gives CASSDSGGATDTQYF.